This T cell receptor (beta chain) was observed in a study of shared clonotypes between healthy human individuals. Turning to the study itself: Donor composition was two women and a few men, aged 18 to 49.

V shed 4 bases and J shed 4 bases, with 15 bases lying between them. Germline V gives CDR1 SGHDT, CDR2 YYEEEE. This CDR3 has 15 residues. Investigators spread the genomic DNA of each subset evenly over several immunoSEQ plates. When replicate PCRs were run on sorted subsets, they used around 200 ng DNA, 30,000 to 35,000 T cell genomes. The data were produced by immunoSEQ multiplex PCR, yet TCRdb's version contains in-frame clones alone and is incomplete. The sample holds around 2,000,000 clones, 85% to 95% seen once. CD4+ cells yielded CD45RA+ naive and CD45RA-negative memory subsets. The rearrangement joins TRBV5-6 to TRBJ1-5; D is perhaps TRBD1 (6 bases). The sample comprised naive CD4+ T cells sorted from blood. The subset was: CD45RA+ positively selected. The receptor comes from a man aged 18-30 years in good health. CDR3 region: CASSITGSGNQPQHF. CDR3 bases: TGTGCCAGCAGCATCACAGGGTCGGGGAATCAGCCCCAGCATTTT.